Only a few counts were recorded for the clone carrying this T cell receptor beta chain. The antigen is undetermined. Regions amplified from RNA transcripts were the TCR beta CDR3 regions. In the first-round RT-PCR of the TCR CDR3, the HTBI primer set was used. TCRdb reprocessed the multiplex PCR reads via MiXCR and lists one record per CDR3 protein. The table records a few hundred thousand distinct CDR3 sequences, approximately 15% of them present only once. Trimming took 4 bases from V and 4 from J, leaving 15 bases between them. The V gene's germline CDR1 is MNHNS and CDR2 SASEGT. The CDR3 spans 15 residues. The sample belongs to a study of T cells in Graves' hyperthyroidism and ophthalmopathy. Study-wide points: In the analysis, a 13 V-J model separated ophthalmopathy from stable hyperthyroidism.

In the ophthalmopathy cohort, Clinical Activity Score was at least 3, NOSPECS grade at least 4, and duration under 3 months. Reasons for excluding patients were uncontrolled infection, other autoimmune disease, pregnancy or lactation. Source material: blood. The clonotype was recovered from a woman aged 30 to 39 with Graves' ophthalmopathy. The chain recombines TRBV6-1 with TRBJ2-3; no definite D call. The DNA for the CDR3 is TGTGCCAGCAGTGCCGGACCCACTCCGCCAGATACGCAGTATTTT. It encodes CASSAGPTPPDTQYF.